These 28 T cell receptor beta chains originate from one sample sequenced in a study of T-cell reconstitution after alpha-beta-depleted transplantation in children. Unique molecular identifiers were built into the TCRbeta library. TCRdb passed the PCR reads through MiXCR, listing each CDR3 protein once. This repertoire shows fewer than 550,000 distinct CDR3 sequences, around 10% found once; its top ten account for approximately 15%. Sample: PBMCs, mostly from graft donor cells, taken 180 days after TCRalphabeta/CD19-depleted stem cell transplant. These receptors were collected from a female patient under 10 years old who had a stem cell transplant for aplastic anemia, so the T cells may come from the graft donor.

The rearrangement uses TRBV4-3 and TRBJ2-5, with a possible D match to TRBD1 (6 bases). V was clipped by 1 base and J by 1 base, with 10 bases between them. This CDR3 is 15 amino acids long. The germline V gene has CDR1 LGHNA and CDR2 YSLEER. In DNA, the CDR3 is TGCGCCAGCAGCCAAGTAGCCAGGGGCCAAGAGACCCAGTACTTC. It codes for CASSQVARGQETQYF.

This chain links TRBV18 with TRBJ2-3, with 8 bases aligning to TRBD2. V dropped 3 bases and J dropped 2; count of bases not matched to a gene: 7. The CDR3 covers 16 residues. Germline-derived CDR1 and CDR2 are KGHSH and LQKENI. CDR3 DNA sequence: TGTGCCAGCTCACCGAGACTAGCGCCGATCACAGATACGCAGTATTTT. This sequence encodes CASSPRLAPITDTQYF.

This rearrangement joins TRBV30 to TRBJ2-3, with D tentatively TRBD1 or TRBD2 (5 bases each). The CDR3 is 11 residues long. Germline loops: CDR1 GTSNPN, CDR2 SVGIG (reference sequence). V lost 5 bases and J lost 14, with 17 bases in between. CDR3 in DNA: TGTGCCTGGTCCCGGGACCCAAATCTGTATTTT. This codes for CAWSRDPNLYF.

This clonotype was seen only a few times. The chain uses TRBV20-1 and TRBJ2-5; tentatively, D is TRBD1 (6 bases). The CDR3 runs to 14 residues. Germline CDR1 is DFQATT and CDR2 is SNEGSKA (reference sequence). The V gene lost 2 bases and the J gene lost 5 bases, with 15 bases spanning the gap. The CDR3 region has the DNA TGCAGTGCTAGAACCGGGACATCAGTGGAGACCCAGTACTTC. This codes for CSARTGTSVETQYF.

This sequence joins TRBV29-1 and TRBJ1-5; D gene unclear. Germline V CDR1 and CDR2: SQVTM, ANQGSEA. This CDR3 is 13 amino acids long. Trimming took off 6 bases at V and 3 bases at J, with 12 bases between the two ends. In DNA form, the CDR3 reads TGCAGCGTCGGGCGACGGACCAATCAGCCCCAGCATTTT. Translated, it gives CSVGRRTNQPQHF.

This clonotype turned up a few times. The CDR3 coding sequence is TGTGCCAGCTCACCTCACAGGCCCGGAAACACCATATATTTT. Translating gives CASSPHRPGNTIYF. This chain joins TRBV18 and TRBJ1-3; possibly TRBD1 for D (5 bases). The germline gives CDR1 KGHSH, CDR2 LQKENI. Deletions cut 3 bases from V and 4 bases from J, with 10 bases between. The CDR3 spans 14 residues.

CDR3 DNA: TGTGCCAGCAGCCGACGGCATAGTGGCACAGATACGCAGTATTTT. It is translated as CASSRRHSGTDTQYF. This chain joins TRBV14 and TRBJ2-3, with D uncertain. Trimming took 4 bases from V and 1 from J, leaving 12 bases between them. The CDR3 contains 15 residues. Germline V gives CDR1 SGHDN, CDR2 FVKESK. The full variable domain, its missing parts supplied by reference TRBV14 and TRBJ2-3, is EAGVTQFPSHSVIEKGQTVTLRCDPISGHDNLYWYRRVMGKEIKFLLHFVKESKQDESGMPNNRFLAERTGGTYSTLKVQPAELEDSGVYFCASSRRHSGTDTQYFGPGTRLTVL.

The rearrangement joins TRBV29-1 to TRBJ2-3; the D gene is possibly TRBD2 (5 bases). CDR3 length equals 15 residues. The V and J ends lost 7 bases and 0 bases respectively, with 17 bases between them. The germline V gene encodes CDR1 SQVTM and CDR2 ANQGSEA. The CDR3 coding sequence is TGCAGCGCTGGAGAGGCGGGCTCTAGCACAGATACGCAGTATTTT. This codes for CSAGEAGSSTDTQYF.

J is TRBJ2-7 and V is TRBV7-2; D call uncertain. The CDR3 length is 13 residues. V was shortened by 1 base and J by 3 bases, with 7 bases between the two germline ends. CDR1 and CDR2 from the germline V gene are SGHTA and FQGNSA. CDR3 DNA sequence: TGTGCCAGCAGCTTAGGCAGCCTCTACGAGCAGTACGTC. This gives the protein CASSLGSLYEQYV.

The chain links TRBV30 to TRBJ2-1; TRBD1 might be the D (5 bases). Germline loops: CDR1 GTSNPN, CDR2 SVGIG (reference sequence). V lost 5 bases to trimming and J lost 8 bases, with 10 bases between them. The CDR3 runs to 11 residues. For the CDR3, the DNA is TGTGCCTGGGCTCAGGGATATGAGCAGTTCTTC. This codes for CAWAQGYEQFF. Using reference TRBV30 and TRBJ2-1 for the parts outside the CDR3, the full variable domain is SQTIHQWPATLVQPVGSPLSLECTVEGTSNPNLYWYRQAAGRGLQLLFYSVGIGQISSEVPQNLSASRPQDRQFILSSKKLLLSDSGFYLCAWAQGYEQFFGPGTRLTVL.

Only a few counts were recorded for this clonotype. The chain is built from TRBV5-6 and TRBJ2-2; the D is unclear. The germline V gene encodes CDR1 SGHDT and CDR2 YYEEEE. V shed 4 bases and J shed 6 bases, with 13 bases lying between them. This CDR3 comprises 14 residues. The CDR3: CASSVGPFPGELFF. The CDR3 nucleotides are TGTGCCAGCAGCGTAGGACCTTTTCCCGGGGAGCTGTTTTTT.

In this sample, this clonotype turned up a few times. This chain joins TRBV28 and TRBJ2-7; D not resolved. In germline, CDR1 is MDHEN, CDR2 SYDVKM. The CDR3 runs 14 residues. The ends were cut back, 5 bases at V and 0 bases at J, with 11 bases in the middle. The CDR3 protein is CASSRHPDSYEQYF. The CDR3 nucleotides are TGTGCCAGCAGTCGCCATCCCGACTCCTACGAGCAGTACTTC.

The chain employs TRBV4-2 and TRBJ2-7, with D unclear. This CDR3 is 16 amino acids long. Germline CDR1 reads LGHNA; CDR2 reads YNFKEQ. The V end lost 1 base, the J end lost 3 bases, and 16 bases lay between the germline ends. CDR3 residues: CASSQVVVAPLYEQYF. The CDR3 nucleotides read TGTGCCAGCAGCCAAGTGGTTGTAGCACCCCTCTACGAGCAGTACTTC.

This rearrangement joins TRBV29-1 to TRBJ2-5; 7 bases map to TRBD2. Germline V gene data show CDR1 as SQVTM and CDR2 as ANQGSEA. This CDR3 contains 12 residues. The V gene end was trimmed by 8 bases and the J gene end by 4 bases; junction bases not matched to a gene: 7. The CDR3: CSFRAGAETQYF. The CDR3 DNA reads TGCAGCTTCCGGGCGGGAGCAGAGACCCAGTACTTC.

This clonotype occurred a few times. The rearrangement links TRBV7-2 to TRBJ1-4; D is uncertain. Trimming removed 1 base at V and 5 bases at J, with 11 bases between. The CDR3 totals 15 residues. Germline assignment: CDR1 SGHTA and CDR2 FQGNSA. DNA of the CDR3: TGTGCCAGCAGCTTAGAGGGCGCTCTAAATGAAAAACTGTTTTTT. Residues: CASSLEGALNEKLFF.

V and J are TRBV24-1 and TRBJ2-1; D is perhaps TRBD2 (6 bases). Trimming took 2 bases from V and 0 from J, leaving 10 bases between them. Germline loops: CDR1 KGHDR, CDR2 SFDVKD. This CDR3 comprises 16 residues. The CDR3 nucleotides are TGTGCCACCAGTGATTGGGACGGGAGCTCCTACAATGAGCAGTTCTTC. It specifies CATSDWDGSSYNEQFF.

This chain uses TRBV6-6 with TRBJ1-2; 7 positions match TRBD1. V was pared by 4 bases and J by 6 bases, with 5 bases of the junction left unmatched. The CDR3 is 13 amino acids. CDR1 is MNHNY, CDR2 SVGAGI, per germline (reference sequence). The chain's CDR3 is CASSSRDSHGYTF. The CDR3 region has the DNA TGTGCCAGCAGTTCCCGGGACAGCCATGGCTACACCTTC.

This clonotype has ten or more counts. The genes are TRBV29-1 and TRBJ2-7; the match to TRBD1 covers 9 bases. The CDR3 has 14 amino acids. J lost 7 bases, V lost 5 bases, and 12 bases had no gene match. The V gene's germline CDR1 is SQVTM and CDR2 ANQGSEA. The CDR3 spells CSVKTRQGVREQYF. In nucleotides, the CDR3 is TGCAGCGTTAAAACGAGACAGGGGGTGAGGGAGCAGTACTTC.

The rearrangement uses TRBV12-3 or TRBV12-4 and TRBJ2-5; D unresolved. The CDR3 runs 13 residues. Trimming took 4 bases from V and 5 from J, leaving 11 bases between them. The DNA for the CDR3 is TGTGCCAGCAGTTCGGGCTATTCGGAGACCCAGTACTTC. Encoded protein: CASSSGYSETQYF.

This clonotype has at least ten counts. V is TRBV5-1 and J is TRBJ2-1; 9 bases are a match to TRBD2. Germline CDR1 reads SGHRS; CDR2 reads YFSETQ. CDR3 length equals 14 residues. V shed 5 bases, J shed 6 bases, and the junction held 6 bases outside the gene matches. The CDR3, as DNA: TGCGCCAGCAGATTAGCGGGAGCATCCAATGAGCAGTTCTTC. Amino acid sequence: CASRLAGASNEQFF.

The table lists this clonotype with a few counts. The V gene is TRBV15, the J gene TRBJ2-1; the match to TRBD2 covers 9 bases. The CDR3 has 17 amino acids. Unmatched junction bases numbered 9, after V lost 1 base and J lost 5 bases. Germline V CDR1 and CDR2: LNHNV, YYDKDF (reference sequence). DNA for the CDR3: TGTGCCACCAGCAGAGGCCCGCCCGCGGGAGGGGACAATGAGCAGTTCTTC. This sequence encodes CATSRGPPAGGDNEQFF.

The chain carries TRBV4-3 and TRBJ2-7; the D gene could be TRBD1 or TRBD2 (5 bases each). The CDR3 covers 17 residues. Per germline, CDR1 LGHNA and CDR2 YSLEER. Trimming took off 0 bases at V and 4 bases at J, with 19 bases between the two ends. The CDR3 DNA reads TGCGCCAGCAGCCAAGACCGGGACCTGAGGGCTTTATACGAGCAGTACTTC. Translating gives CASSQDRDLRALYEQYF.

The rearrangement joins TRBV15 to TRBJ2-3; tentative D call: TRBD2 (8 bases). With 6 bases removed from V and 4 bases from J, the gap between germline ends came to 20 bases. This CDR3 spans 16 amino acids. Per the germline V gene, CDR1 is LNHNV and CDR2 is YYDKDF (reference sequence). CDR3 region: CATRGRGSGSADTQYF. CDR3 bases: TGTGCCACCAGAGGCAGGGGGAGCGGGAGTGCAGATACGCAGTATTTT.

J is TRBJ2-1 and V is TRBV9, with 8 bases that match TRBD2. V lost 1 base, J lost 8 bases, and 11 bases stayed unmatched. Germline loops: CDR1 SGDLS, CDR2 YYNGEE. The CDR3 runs 16 residues. As DNA, the CDR3 is TGTGCCAGCAGCGTATCTGTAGCGGGATGGGGGGATGAGCAGTTCTTC. Translating gives CASSVSVAGWGDEQFF. The variable domain in full, completed from reference TRBV9 and TRBJ2-1, reads DSGVTQTPKHLITATGQRVTLRCSPRSGDLSVYWYQQSLDQGLQFLIQYYNGEERAKGNILERFSAQQFPDLHSELNLSSLELGDSALYFCASSVSVAGWGDEQFFGPGTRLTVL.

V gene TRBV30 combines with J gene TRBJ2-5; tentatively, D is TRBD1 (5 bases). This CDR3 has 15 residues. The V gene lost 0 bases and the J gene lost 1 base, with 12 bases spanning the gap. From germline, CDR1 is GTSNPN and CDR2 SVGIG (reference sequence). CDR3 region: CAWSVRGYLQETQYF. The CDR3 DNA follows: TGTGCCTGGAGTGTAAGGGGTTACCTCCAAGAGACCCAGTACTTC. The whole variable domain, remainder taken from reference TRBV30 and TRBJ2-5, is SQTIHQWPATLVQPVGSPLSLECTVEGTSNPNLYWYRQAAGRGLQLLFYSVGIGQISSEVPQNLSASRPQDRQFILSSKKLLLSDSGFYLCAWSVRGYLQETQYFGPGTRLLVL.

This chain connects TRBV12-3 or TRBV12-4 to TRBJ1-2; D not certain. The V and J ends lost 3 bases and 4 bases respectively, with 18 bases between them. This CDR3 has 16 amino acids. CDR3 coding DNA: TGTGCCAGCAGTTTTTCTGCGAAGGGTTCCGGCTATGGCTACACCTTC. Its protein product is CASSFSAKGSGYGYTF.

This clonotype came up many times. The chain employs TRBV29-1 and TRBJ2-5; D tentatively fits TRBD1 or TRBD2 (5 bases each). With 7 bases removed from V and 2 bases from J, the gap between germline ends came to 14 bases. The CDR3 length is 13 residues. The germline V gene has CDR1 SQVTM and CDR2 ANQGSEA. The CDR3 DNA sequence: TGCAGCGCCGGGGCCCGAAAGCAAGAGACCCAGTACTTC. Amino acid sequence: CSAGARKQETQYF.

The chain uses TRBV19 and TRBJ2-1; 7 bases line up with TRBD2. Per germline, CDR1 LNHDA and CDR2 SQIVND (reference sequence). This CDR3 is built from 16 residues. V gave up 2 bases and J gave up 12 bases; unmatched junction bases: 16. Here the CDR3 DNA reads TGTGCCAGTAGTATAATGGGGCTAGCGGTGGGTAACGGGCAGTTCTTC. This sequence encodes CASSIMGLAVGNGQFF.